Below are 2 T cell receptor beta chains sequenced from a single sample in a study of control samples from healthy donors and cancer patients. Assay: immunoSEQ multiplex PCR; the TCRdb copy retains only in-frame clones and omits some. The data show 150,000 to 200,000 clones, around 92% seen once. The sample taken for sequencing was blood. The receptors were gathered from a woman aged 40 to 50 in good health.

This rearrangement joins TRBV2 to TRBJ2-1; TRBD2 agrees at 10 bases. The CDR3 has 16 amino acids. Losses at the gene ends were 0 bases for V and 11 bases for J; bases not matched to a gene: 10. CDR1 is SNHLY and CDR2 is FYNNEI in the germline V gene. The CDR3 DNA sequence: TGTGCCAGCAGTGAAGCATGGGCTAGCGGGGGCCCGAAGCAGTTCTTC. Translating gives CASSEAWASGGPKQFF. Full variable domain (remainder filled in from reference TRBV2 and TRBJ2-1): EPEVTQTPSHQVTQMGQEVILRCVPISNHLYFYWYRQILGQKVEFLVSFYNNEISEKSEIFDDQFSVERPDGSNFTLKIRSTKLEDSAMYFCASSEAWASGGPKQFFGPGTRLTVL.

This chain joins TRBV7-8 and TRBJ1-1; D ambiguous. Trimming removed 2 bases from V and 3 bases from J, with 16 bases in between. Per germline, CDR1 SGHVS and CDR2 FQNEAQ. CDR3 length: 16 amino acids. CDR3 protein: CASSLRRARRDTEAFF. The CDR3 bases are TGTGCCAGCAGCTTAAGGAGGGCTCGAAGGGACACTGAAGCTTTCTTT.